The 8 T cell receptor beta chains reported below all come from one sample, sequenced in a study of radiation and T cells in renal cell carcinoma (dated by TCRdb to about 2020). The time point label for this specimen denotes: blood 4 weeks post-SBRT, at nephrectomy. The treatment or condition label on this specimen signifies: 15 Gy SBRT to primary tumor, nephrectomy 4 weeks later. Library creation used the immunoSEQ multiplex PCR assay. Here the immuneACCESS table is served through TCRdb, limited to in-frame sequences with V and J called. Missing clones are a known gap in these copies; in checked studies unresolved V genes cover under half, and the rest lacks a known reason. In this sample the table shows tens of thousands of clones, around four fifths of which occur a single time. Jointly, the top ten make up roughly 2.2% of the sample. The source was blood, collected from a patient whose treatment included radiotherapy and nephrectomy. The source of these receptors is a woman aged 55-75 years with renal cell carcinoma.

The V gene is TRBV5-4, the J gene TRBJ1-1; weak D call: TRBD1 (6 bases). Trimming removed 4 bases at V and 0 bases at J, with 13 bases between. This CDR3 is 15 amino acids long. Germline CDR1 reads SGHNT; CDR2 reads YYREEE (reference sequence). CDR3 coding DNA: TGTGCCAGCAGCCAGAGCGGGGGCATGAACACTGAAGCTTTCTTT. It codes for CASSQSGGMNTEAFF.

The count of this clone is one. The chain combines TRBV7-6 with TRBJ1-2, with a tentative D call TRBD1 (5 bases). With 5 bases removed from V and 7 bases from J, the gap between germline ends came to 20 bases. Germline CDR1 is SGHVS and CDR2 is FNYEAQ. The CDR3 runs to 15 residues. The CDR3 DNA reads TGTGCCAGCAGCCCCCGGGGCAGGGAACTGACTGGCTACACCTTC. As protein: CASSPRGRELTGYTF.

The gene calls are TRBV10-2 and TRBJ2-2, with TRBD2 identical over 9 bases. The germline V gene has CDR1 WSHSY and CDR2 SAAADI. J gave up 0 bases and V 4 bases, and 3 bases lay outside the gene matches. The CDR3 is 16 amino acids. CDR3 residues: CASSGASGANTGELFF. The CDR3 nucleotides read TGCGCCAGCAGTGGGGCTAGCGGGGCGAACACCGGGGAGCTGTTTTTT.

J is TRBJ2-1 and V is TRBV6-1, with TRBD1 matching 8 bases. Germline lookup yields CDR1 MNHNS and CDR2 SASEGT. The CDR3 covers 15 residues. Unmatched junction bases numbered 7, after V lost 6 bases and J lost 3 bases. CDR3 coding DNA: TGTGCCAGCAGAAAAACGACAGGGGACTACAATGAGCAGTTCTTC. Amino acid sequence: CASRKTTGDYNEQFF.

The chain combines TRBV19 with TRBJ2-5; tentatively, D is TRBD2 (5 bases). The CDR3 covers 14 residues. V lost 5 bases to trimming and J lost 1 base, with 11 bases between them. CDR1 LNHDA and CDR2 SQIVND come from the germline V gene (reference sequence). In nucleotides, the CDR3 is TGTGCCAGTAGTCGGACTGAACTCCAAGAGACCCAGTACTTC. Amino acid sequence: CASSRTELQETQYF.

J is TRBJ1-3 and V is TRBV5-4; TRBD1 might be the D (5 bases). Germline lookup yields CDR1 SGHNT and CDR2 YYREEE (reference sequence). The CDR3 extends over 14 amino acids. Deletions cut 0 bases from V and 4 bases from J, with 8 bases between. The DNA for the CDR3 is TGTGCCAGCAGCTTGGAGGGGACCGGAAACACCATATATTTT. As protein: CASSLEGTGNTIYF.

The rearrangement joins TRBV7-2 to TRBJ1-2, with D tentatively TRBD1 (6 bases). The ends were cut back, 3 bases at V and 8 bases at J, with 10 bases in the middle. Germline values: CDR1 SGHTA, CDR2 FQGNSA. This CDR3 is 12 amino acids long. The CDR3 DNA reads as TGTGCCAGCAGCTTCGGGGGGCGAGGCTACACCTTC. This gives the protein CASSFGGRGYTF.

This chain links TRBV2 with TRBJ1-2; D is unclear. Germline V gives CDR1 SNHLY, CDR2 FYNNEI. V was pared by 6 bases and J by 6 bases, with 17 bases between. The CDR3 spans 14 residues. CDR3 sequence: CASSLREGGNGYTF. CDR3 DNA sequence: TGTGCCAGCAGCTTACGGGAGGGTGGGAATGGCTACACCTTC.